Following are 27 T cell receptor beta chains from one sample sequenced in a study of blood T cell repertoires in COVID-19. TCRdb's table, derived via immunoSEQ multiplex PCR, lists solely in-frame clones and lacks some. The sample yields over 150,000 clones, 70% to 90% seen once. The specimen sequenced was peripheral blood. The origin of the receptors is a man between 45 and 60 years old with COVID-19, enrolled during active disease.

The chain combines TRBV9 with TRBJ2-1, with D possibly matching TRBD1 (6 bases). Germline assignment: CDR1 SGDLS and CDR2 YYNGEE. V was clipped by 4 bases and J by 0 bases, with 14 bases between them. The CDR3 spans 16 residues. CDR3 region: CASSPSGGLSYNEQFF. The CDR3 DNA is TGTGCCAGCAGCCCGAGTGGGGGCCTCTCCTACAATGAGCAGTTCTTC.

The chain employs TRBV19 and TRBJ2-5; 8 positions agree with TRBD1. This CDR3 comprises 15 residues. Germline trimming cut 3 bases from V and 4 bases from J; bases unmatched to any gene: 7. The germline V gene has CDR1 LNHDA and CDR2 SQIVND (reference sequence). CDR3 sequence (DNA): TGTGCCAGTAGTATCGGACAGGGTGGCCGAGAGACCCAGTACTTC. Its protein is CASSIGQGGRETQYF.

This sequence joins TRBV29-1 and TRBJ2-2; TRBD2 aligns across 11 bases. CDR3 length: 17 residues. V lost 7 bases to trimming and J lost 7 bases; unmatched junction nucleotides: 17. CDR1 is SQVTM, CDR2 ANQGSEA, per germline. The CDR3 DNA is TGCAGCGCCCAGCTAGCGGGAGGCCTAGTTGTTGGCGGGGAGCTGTTTTTT. Amino acid sequence: CSAQLAGGLVVGGELFF.

In this sample, this clone turned up once. J is TRBJ1-2 and V is TRBV19; possible D gene TRBD1, 6 bases. V was pared by 3 bases and J by 7 bases, with 12 bases between. Per germline, CDR1 LNHDA and CDR2 SQIVND (reference sequence). The CDR3 covers 13 residues. CDR3 amino acids: CASSIQGLSGYTF. The CDR3 DNA sequence: TGTGCCAGTAGTATCCAGGGGCTTAGTGGCTACACCTTC.

In the case of this clone: In the same sample, other DNA sequences code for this CDR3. V and J are TRBV18 and TRBJ1-1; D is possibly TRBD1 (5 bases). There are 13 residues in the CDR3. The germline V gene has CDR1 KGHSH and CDR2 LQKENI. Trimming removed 3 bases from V and 3 bases from J, with 8 bases in between. CDR3: CASSPPGDTEAFF. CDR3 nucleotide sequence: TGTGCCAGCTCACCCCCGGGGGACACTGAAGCTTTCTTT.

The J gene is TRBJ1-2, the V gene TRBV19, with 7 nucleotides matching TRBD1. The CDR3 loop spans 14 amino acids. Germline lookup yields CDR1 LNHDA and CDR2 SQIVND (reference sequence). V was clipped by 6 bases and J by 4 bases; unmatched bases: 8. Written as DNA, the CDR3 is TGTGCCAGTAGCTCGGGACAGCGACTCTATGGCTACACCTTC. Translating gives CASSSGQRLYGYTF.

V usage is TRBV5-1 and J usage is TRBJ2-4; tentative D call: TRBD1 (5 bases). CDR3 length: 16 amino acids. Germline CDR1 and CDR2: SGHRS and YFSETQ. V was shortened by 0 bases and J by 3 bases, with 13 bases between the two germline ends. The CDR3 region has the DNA TGCGCCAGCAGCTTGGTAGGCAGGGAAGTCAAAAACATTCAGTACTTC. Translated, it gives CASSLVGREVKNIQYF.

The chain combines TRBV30 with TRBJ2-7; TRBD1 agrees at 8 bases. Germline V gives CDR1 GTSNPN, CDR2 SVGIG (reference sequence). V was pared by 3 bases and J by 3 bases, with 13 bases of the junction left unmatched. The CDR3 spans 16 residues. In DNA form, the CDR3 reads TGTGCCTGGAGGACTATTGGACAGGGCCGGGGCTACGAGCAGTACTTC. It codes for CAWRTIGQGRGYEQYF.

The V call is TRBV30, the J call TRBJ1-1, with TRBD1 matching over 8 bases. The germline V gene encodes CDR1 GTSNPN and CDR2 SVGIG (reference sequence). Trimming cost V 1 base and J 2 bases; bases outside gene matches: 3. The CDR3 runs to 14 residues. For the CDR3, the DNA is TGTGCCTGGAGTGGGACAGGGCCAAACACTGAAGCTTTCTTT. It specifies CAWSGTGPNTEAFF. Full variable domain (outside the CDR3, taken from reference TRBV30 and TRBJ1-1): SQTIHQWPATLVQPVGSPLSLECTVEGTSNPNLYWYRQAAGRGLQLLFYSVGIGQISSEVPQNLSASRPQDRQFILSSKKLLLSDSGFYLCAWSGTGPNTEAFFGQGTRLTVV.

This chain uses TRBV10-3 with TRBJ2-3, with 9 bases fitting TRBD1. CDR1 and CDR2 from the germline V gene are ENHRY and SYGVKD. There are 15 residues in the CDR3. V lost 7 bases, J lost 3 bases, and 8 bases stayed unmatched. Written as DNA, the CDR3 is TGTGCCATCAATGTACAGGGGGCTATGACAGATACGCAGTATTTT. This gives the protein CAINVQGAMTDTQYF.

The rearrangement uses TRBV5-1 and TRBJ2-1; TRBD2 matches 14 bases. Germline lookup yields CDR1 SGHRS and CDR2 YFSETQ. The V gene end was trimmed by 6 bases and the J gene end by 10 bases; junction bases not matched to a gene: 15. The CDR3 has 17 amino acids. In nucleotides, the CDR3 is TGCGCCAGCAACCTTGGACTAGCGGGAGGCCGACAATTAGAGCAGTTCTTC. Translated, it gives CASNLGLAGGRQLEQFF.

This chain joins TRBV4-3 and TRBJ2-1; TRBD2 agrees at 8 bases. The CDR3 runs 15 residues. V dropped 2 bases and J dropped 2; count of bases not matched to a gene: 2. Germline V gives CDR1 LGHNA, CDR2 YSLEER. The CDR3 coding sequence is TGCGCCAGCAGCCAAATAGCGGGGACCTACAATGAGCAGTTCTTC. Protein product: CASSQIAGTYNEQFF.

This sequence joins TRBV6-7 and TRBJ2-2, with D possibly being TRBD2 (6 bases). TRBV6-7 falls under the ORF class, with uncertain function. The V gene lost 2 bases and the J gene lost 5 bases, with 12 bases spanning the gap. This CDR3 spans 15 amino acids. The CDR3 coding sequence is TGTGCCAGCAGTTACCCTAGCGAGAGTACCGGGGAGCTGTTTTTT. Translated: CASSYPSESTGELFF.

This clone was counted between two and nine times. CDR3 loop: CASSEALRQGSNQPQHF. In DNA form, the CDR3 reads TGTGCCAGCAGTGAAGCGCTTCGACAGGGGAGCAATCAGCCCCAGCATTTT. The rearrangement joins TRBV2 to TRBJ1-5; the match to TRBD1 covers 8 bases. V lost 0 bases and J lost 1; bases outside the gene matches: 5. Germline V CDR1 and CDR2: SNHLY, FYNNEI. The CDR3 contains 17 residues. Full variable domain (remainder filled in from reference TRBV2 and TRBJ1-5): EPEVTQTPSHQVTQMGQEVILRCVPISNHLYFYWYRQILGQKVEFLVSFYNNEISEKSEIFDDQFSVERPDGSNFTLKIRSTKLEDSAMYFCASSEALRQGSNQPQHFGDGTRLSIL.

The chain joins TRBV7-3 to TRBJ1-1; 10 nucleotides line up with TRBD1. The junction had 8 bases not matched to a gene; V was cut back by 4 bases and J by 0 bases. This CDR3 region has 17 residues. Germline CDR1 and CDR2: SGHTA and FQGTGA. CDR3: CASSSQTGGPMNTEAFF. The CDR3 nucleotides read TGTGCCAGCAGCTCCCAGACAGGGGGCCCCATGAACACTGAAGCTTTCTTT.

This chain connects TRBV20-1 to TRBJ1-2, with 7 nucleotides matching TRBD1. After removal of 3 bases from V and 6 bases from J, the junction contained 7 bases not matched to a gene. Germline CDR1 is DFQATT and CDR2 is SNEGSKA (reference sequence). The CDR3 consists of 13 residues. The CDR3: CSASMQGVHGYTF. CDR3 nucleotides: TGCAGTGCTAGTATGCAGGGGGTGCATGGCTACACCTTC.

This clone was recorded many times. V and J are TRBV19 and TRBJ1-2; perhaps TRBD1 as D (6 bases). V shed 10 bases and J shed 2 bases, with 14 bases lying between them. CDR1 and CDR2 from the germline V gene are LNHDA and SQIVND (reference sequence). The CDR3 has 13 residues. CDR3 in DNA: TGTGCCATCGCAACAGGGCAGAACTATGGCTACACCTTC. Protein: CAIATGQNYGYTF.

The chain employs TRBV5-1 and TRBJ1-2; 9 bases fit TRBD1. This CDR3 spans 14 amino acids. Germline CDR1 and CDR2: SGHRS and YFSETQ. With 7 bases clipped from V and 2 bases from J, the junction kept 6 bases outside the gene matches. For the CDR3, the DNA is TGCGCCAGCCTTCCGGGACAGGGCAACTATGGCTACACCTTC. This codes for CASLPGQGNYGYTF.

This chain links TRBV14 with TRBJ2-7; 10 bases are shared with TRBD2. Germline V CDR1 and CDR2: SGHDN, FVKESK. V gave up 2 bases and J gave up 5 bases; unmatched junction bases: 3. The CDR3 spans 14 residues. In DNA form, the CDR3 reads TGTGCCAGCAGCCAACTAGCGGGAGAACACGAGCAGTACTTC. Amino acid sequence: CASSQLAGEHEQYF.

The chain combines TRBV6-5 with TRBJ2-7; D not resolved. The V gene's germline CDR1 is MNHEY and CDR2 SVGAGI. The germline V and J ends were trimmed by 6 bases and 2 bases, with 14 bases remaining between them. This CDR3 contains 14 residues. CDR3 bases: TGTGCCAGCAGGCTGGCCAGCGCGACCTACGAGCAGTACTTC. This gives the protein CASRLASATYEQYF.

The chain is built from TRBV5-1 and TRBJ2-1, with D possibly being TRBD1 (7 bases). This CDR3 region has 16 residues. CDR1 SGHRS and CDR2 YFSETQ come from the germline V gene. V lost 7 bases to trimming and J lost 4 bases, with 21 bases between them. In nucleotides, the CDR3 is TGCGCCAGCCGTGGTAGGGGCGGGGACAGTTACAATGAGCAGTTCTTC. It yields the protein CASRGRGGDSYNEQFF.

The rearrangement uses TRBV19 and TRBJ2-5, with 7 positions matching TRBD2. Germline lookup yields CDR1 LNHDA and CDR2 SQIVND (reference sequence). The CDR3 covers 13 residues. Germline trimming cut 7 bases from V and 4 bases from J; bases unmatched to any gene: 6. In nucleotides, the CDR3 is TGTGCCAGTAAACGGGGGGACGGAGAGACCCAGTACTTC. Translation: CASKRGDGETQYF.

This clone was seen once. This chain uses TRBV5-1 with TRBJ2-1; weak D call: TRBD1 (6 bases). The CDR3 runs to 14 residues. Germline loops: CDR1 SGHRS, CDR2 YFSETQ. The V end was cut by 2 bases, the J end by 5 bases, with 11 bases between. In DNA form, the CDR3 reads TGCGCCAGCAGCTTCAACAGGGTCAACAATGAGCAGTTCTTC. Encoded protein: CASSFNRVNNEQFF.

CDR3 residues: CAWRDTGNTEAFF. The DNA of the CDR3 is TGTGCCTGGAGGGATACAGGGAACACTGAAGCTTTCTTT. V usage is TRBV30 and J usage is TRBJ1-1; D may be TRBD1 (5 bases). Germline CDR1 is GTSNPN and CDR2 is SVGIG (reference sequence). This CDR3 region has 13 residues. The V end was cut by 3 bases, the J end by 1 base, with 9 bases between. Drawing the rest from reference TRBV30 and TRBJ1-1, the complete variable domain is SQTIHQWPATLVQPVGSPLSLECTVEGTSNPNLYWYRQAAGRGLQLLFYSVGIGQISSEVPQNLSASRPQDRQFILSSKKLLLSDSGFYLCAWRDTGNTEAFFGQGTRLTVV.

V and J are TRBV20-1 and TRBJ2-5, with D hard to call. This CDR3 is built from 13 residues. CDR1 and CDR2 from the germline V gene are DFQATT and SNEGSKA (reference sequence). Trimming took off 3 bases at V and 0 bases at J, with 8 bases between the two ends. The CDR3 region has the DNA TGCAGTGCTAGTCCGACACACCAAGAGACCCAGTACTTC. This codes for CSASPTHQETQYF.

J is TRBJ2-2 and V is TRBV5-1, with unresolved D. CDR3 length equals 13 residues. Trimming stripped 4 bases from V and 3 bases from J, with 7 bases between. Per the germline V gene, CDR1 is SGHRS and CDR2 is YFSETQ. DNA for the CDR3: TGCGCCAGCAGCCCCCAGGACACCGGGGAGCTGTTTTTT. Translating it yields CASSPQDTGELFF.

This clone appeared a single time. V is TRBV2 and J is TRBJ1-4; 7 bases line up with TRBD1. The CDR3 spans 17 residues. Germline CDR1 SNHLY, CDR2 FYNNEI. The V and J ends lost 5 bases and 2 bases, in that order; junction bases with no gene match: 11. The CDR3 protein is CASSRQGIGATNEKLFF. The DNA for the CDR3 is TGTGCCAGCAGTCGACAGGGCATCGGGGCGACTAATGAAAAACTGTTTTTT.